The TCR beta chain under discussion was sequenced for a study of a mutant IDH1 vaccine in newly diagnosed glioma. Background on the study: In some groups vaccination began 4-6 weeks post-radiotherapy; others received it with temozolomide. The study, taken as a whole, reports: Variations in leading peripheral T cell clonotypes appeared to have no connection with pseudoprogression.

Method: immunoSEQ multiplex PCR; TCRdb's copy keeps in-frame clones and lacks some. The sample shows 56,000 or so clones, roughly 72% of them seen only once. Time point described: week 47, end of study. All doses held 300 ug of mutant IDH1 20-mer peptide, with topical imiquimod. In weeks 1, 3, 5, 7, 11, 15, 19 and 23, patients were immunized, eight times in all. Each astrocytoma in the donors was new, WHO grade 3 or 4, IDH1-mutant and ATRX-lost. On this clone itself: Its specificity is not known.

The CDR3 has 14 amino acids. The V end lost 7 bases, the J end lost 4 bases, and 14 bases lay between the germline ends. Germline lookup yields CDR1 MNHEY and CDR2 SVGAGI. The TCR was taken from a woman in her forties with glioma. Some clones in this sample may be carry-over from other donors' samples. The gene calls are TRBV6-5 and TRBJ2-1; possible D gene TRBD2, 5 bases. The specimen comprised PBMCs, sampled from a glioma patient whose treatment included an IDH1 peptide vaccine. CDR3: CASTAPGTYNEQFF. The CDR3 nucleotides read TGTGCCAGCACCGCTCCGGGAACATACAATGAGCAGTTCTTC.